A selection of T cell receptor beta chains follows, all from one sample in a study of CD8+ T cells in alopecia areata. Here immunoSEQ multiplex PCR was the method, and the copy in TCRdb shows in-frame clones only, minus some. The sample contains tens of thousands of clones, less than 70% of which appear only once. Sequencing was performed on NKG2D-high CD8+ T cells sorted from blood. The receptor source for this set is a human donor with alopecia areata. Both conserved end residues are part of each CDR3. The D gene is left open where the match is weak. Rows may omit the clone size; those that give it use once, few, many or a size class.

v_gene	d_gene	j_gene	abundance	CDR3nt	CDR3aa
TRBV5-1	.	TRBJ2-2	.	TGCGCCAGCTCCGACACCGGGGAGCTGTTTTTT	CASSDTGELFF
TRBV30	.	TRBJ1-4	.	TGTGCCTGGAGTGTGGAGACAGGAGGAAAGGAAAAACTGTTTTTT	CAWSVETGGKEKLFF
TRBV7-9	.	TRBJ1-1	once	TGTGCCAGCGAATCGGGGATGAACACTGAAGCTTTCTTT	CASESGMNTEAFF
TRBV29-1	.	TRBJ1-2	few	TGCAGCGCCCTGCAGACATTGAACTATGGCTACACCTTC	CSALQTLNYGYTF
TRBV28	.	TRBJ2-3	few	TGTGCCAGCAGCCCGAAACCCGGGGATACGCAGTATTTT	CASSPKPGDTQYF
TRBV4-3	TRBD2	TRBJ2-7	once	TGCGCCAGCAGCCAGGGACTAGAGACCTACGAGCAGTACTTC	CASSQGLETYEQYF
TRBV7-8	TRBD2	TRBJ2-1	.	TGTGCCAGCAGCTTATATCTAGCGGAAGTTAATGAGCAGTTCTTC	CASSLYLAEVNEQFF
TRBV7-9	TRBD2	TRBJ2-3	.	TGTGCCAGCAGCTCTACTGGCGGGAGTCTGAGTCTAACAGATACGCAGTATTTT	CASSSTGGSLSLTDTQYF
TRBV7-8	.	TRBJ1-5	.	TGTGCCAGCAGCCCTGGTGTTTTCAATCAGCCCCAGCATTTT	CASSPGVFNQPQHF
TRBV29-1	.	TRBJ2-7	few	TGCAGCGTTGCCGGACTGGGCTACGAGCAGTACTTC	CSVAGLGYEQYF
TRBV29-1	.	TRBJ1-4	.	TGCAGCGTTATCTCCGGGTTGGATGAAAAACTGTTTTTT	CSVISGLDEKLFF
TRBV9	TRBD2	TRBJ2-2	.	TGTGCCAGCAGGGGACTAGCGGGGGAGAACACCGGGGAGCTGTTTTTT	CASRGLAGENTGELFF
TRBV9	.	TRBJ2-5	.	TGTGCCAGCAGCGTAGACGAGACCCAGTACTTC	CASSVDETQYF
TRBV9	TRBD2	TRBJ2-7	few	TGTGCCAGCAGCGCGATGACTAGCGGCTCCTACGAGCAGTACTTC	CASSAMTSGSYEQYF
TRBV5-1	.	TRBJ2-7	.	TGCGCCAGCAGCTTGGTAGGGGAGAGCTACGAGCAGTACTTC	CASSLVGESYEQYF
TRBV27	TRBD1	TRBJ2-7	.	TGTGCCAGCAGTCTTCACCAGACAGGGGAGCAGTACTTC	CASSLHQTGEQYF
TRBV7-9	TRBD2	TRBJ2-5	.	TGTGCCAGCAGCCCAGCGGGAGGGCGGAGGGAGACCCAGTACTTC	CASSPAGGRRETQYF
TRBV12-5	.	TRBJ2-7	.	TGTGCTAGTGGTGTCGGGGTATCCTACGAGCAGTACTTC	CASGVGVSYEQYF
TRBV2	.	TRBJ2-3	.	TGTGCCAGCAGTGACGGAACTAGCACAGATACGCAGTATTTT	CASSDGTSTDTQYF
TRBV5-6	.	TRBJ2-3	.	TGTGCCAGCAGCTTTTCGGACCCCATTGATACGCAGTATTTT	CASSFSDPIDTQYF
TRBV7-9	.	TRBJ2-7	.	TGTGCCAGCAGCACTAACCCGGGGTCGGACGAGCAGTACTTC	CASSTNPGSDEQYF
TRBV11-2	.	TRBJ2-1	.	TGTGCCAGCAGCTTGGAAACAGCCTACAATGAGCAGTTCTTC	CASSLETAYNEQFF
TRBV29-1	TRBD2	TRBJ2-5	few	TGCAGCGTTGAACCCCTGGGACTAGCGGGGATGGAGACCCAGTACTTC	CSVEPLGLAGMETQYF
TRBV7-9	TRBD1	TRBJ1-1	.	TGTGCCAGCAGCTCCCCCGGGACAGGGAACACTGAAGCTTTCTTT	CASSSPGTGNTEAFF
TRBV4-2	.	TRBJ1-5	.	TGTGCCAGCAGCCAAGCGCGGAATAGCAATCAGCCCCAGCATTTT	CASSQARNSNQPQHF
TRBV7-9	.	TRBJ2-1	.	TGTGCCAGCAGCCTTAGTCTGTATGAGCAGTTCTTC	CASSLSLYEQFF
TRBV29-1	.	TRBJ2-7	few	TGCAGCGTCGTCCGGGGGGCAGCCTACGAGCAGTACTTC	CSVVRGAAYEQYF
TRBV29-1	TRBD1	TRBJ2-7	few	TGCAGCGCGGACAGGGGGCGCGGCGAGCAGTACTTC	CSADRGRGEQYF
TRBV7-3	TRBD1	TRBJ1-1	.	TGTGCCAGCAGCTCACAGGGGGCGACGATGAACACTGAAGCTTTCTTT	CASSSQGATMNTEAFF
TRBV4-2	.	TRBJ2-5	.	TGTGCCAGCAGCCAGGCTAGCTCCGAGGGACAAGAGACCCAGTACTTC	CASSQASSEGQETQYF
TRBV29-1	.	TRBJ2-7	.	TGCAGCGTTGGACAGGCCTCCTACGAGCAGTACTTC	CSVGQASYEQYF
TRBV15	.	TRBJ2-7	.	TGTGCCACCAGCAGAGATCGTAGCTACGAGCAGTACTTC	CATSRDRSYEQYF
TRBV7-9	.	TRBJ2-1	.	TGTGCCAGCAGCTTATTCAAGGGACCCAACGACCATGAGCAGTTCTTC	CASSLFKGPNDHEQFF
TRBV27	.	TRBJ2-1	few	TGTGCCAGCAGTCCCCTGGGGGCGGGACCCAATGAGCAGTTCTTC	CASSPLGAGPNEQFF
TRBV30	.	TRBJ1-4	.	TGTGCCTGGAGTCCAGGGGTCACTAATGAAAAACTGTTTTTT	CAWSPGVTNEKLFF
TRBV10-3	.	TRBJ2-2	.	TGTGCCATCAGTGACTGGGCAGGGGAAGACACCGGGGAGCTGTTTTTT	CAISDWAGEDTGELFF
TRBV19	.	TRBJ2-1	few	TGTGCCAGTACCTTCCTTTTCGGGGGCAATGAGCAGTTCTTC	CASTFLFGGNEQFF
TRBV27	.	TRBJ2-1	.	TGTGCCAGCAGTTTCGGCAATGAGCAGTTCTTC	CASSFGNEQFF
TRBV25-1	.	TRBJ2-5	.	TGTGCCAGCAGCGACAAGAGGGAGACCCAGTACTTC	CASSDKRETQYF
TRBV28	.	TRBJ2-2	.	TGTGCCAGCAGTTTACAGGGCACCGGGGAGCTGTTTTTT	CASSLQGTGELFF
TRBV27	.	TRBJ2-7	few	TGTGCCAGCAGCGGTCCTTCCTACGAGCAGTACTTC	CASSGPSYEQYF
TRBV7-9	.	TRBJ2-1	few	TGTGCCAGCAGCTTAAATCGGGAGGAGCAGTTCTTC	CASSLNREEQFF
TRBV29-1	TRBD2	TRBJ2-1	few	TGCAGCGTTGAGGGGCGGGAGGAAACCTACAATGAGCAGTTCTTC	CSVEGREETYNEQFF
TRBV30	.	TRBJ1-5	.	TGTGCCTCATCACTGGGCGTTAATCAGCCCCAGCATTTT	CASSLGVNQPQHF
TRBV7-2	.	TRBJ1-2	few	TGTGCCAGCAGCTTAGTAAGGGGTGACTATGGCTACACCTTC	CASSLVRGDYGYTF
TRBV6-5	.	TRBJ2-7	.	TGTGCCAGCAGTTCCTACGACGGGGAGTACGAGCAGTACTTC	CASSSYDGEYEQYF
TRBV7-8	.	TRBJ2-7	few	TGTGCCAGCAGCTTGGTCCTAGCATACGAGCAGTACTTC	CASSLVLAYEQYF